Each of the 27 T cell receptor beta chains below was sequenced from the same sample in a study of blood T cell repertoires in COVID-19. This table comes from immunoSEQ multiplex PCR, and its TCRdb copy is limited to in-frame clones, with some not included. The data hold 150,000 or so clones, with roughly 84% observed a single time. The sequenced sample consisted of PBMCs or T cells enriched from blood (not recorded which). The receptor source for this set is a man in his sixties or seventies who had been exposed to COVID-19.

V is TRBV10-2 and J is TRBJ2-7; TRBD1 matches 7 bases. The CDR3 contains 14 residues. The V gene end was trimmed by 6 bases and the J gene end by 1 base; junction bases not matched to a gene: 6. Germline V gene lookup returns CDR1 WSHSY and CDR2 SAAADI. The CDR3 DNA follows: TGCGCCAGCAGCGAGGACAGGAGTTCCTACGAGCAGTACTTC. Encoded protein: CASSEDRSSYEQYF.

The chain uses TRBV30 and TRBJ1-5; 7 nucleotides agree with TRBD1. Germline V gene sequence: CDR1 GTSNPN, CDR2 SVGIG (reference sequence). There are 16 residues in the CDR3. V lost 5 bases, J lost 0 bases, and 10 bases stayed unmatched. CDR3 amino acids: CAWARGTVYSNQPQHF. Written as DNA, the CDR3 is TGTGCCTGGGCCCGAGGGACAGTTTATAGCAATCAGCCCCAGCATTTT.

The chain carries TRBV25-1 and TRBJ2-7; D may be TRBD1 (5 bases). The CDR3 has 15 amino acids. The V end lost 3 bases, the J end lost 2 bases, and 14 bases lay between the germline ends. Germline V gives CDR1 MGHDK, CDR2 SYGVNS. CDR3 in DNA: TGTGCCAGCAGTGACCCTAGGGGATTCCCCTACGAGCAGTACTTC. This translates into CASSDPRGFPYEQYF.

This clone was detected only a few times. This sequence joins TRBV3-1 (or the pseudogene TRBV3-2) and TRBJ1-1; D unresolved. Trimming left V 3 bases short and J 5 bases short, with 7 bases between. Looked up from germline, CDR1 is LGHDT and CDR2 is YNNKEL (reference sequence). This CDR3 spans 12 amino acids. Here the CDR3 DNA reads TGTGCCAGCAGCCAGACTTTTACTGAAGCTTTCTTT. As protein: CASSQTFTEAFF.

The chain links TRBV25-1 to TRBJ1-3; no clear D gene. The CDR3 runs to 16 residues. In germline, CDR1 is MGHDK, CDR2 SYGVNS. The V gene lost 2 bases and the J gene lost 6 bases, with 17 bases spanning the gap. The CDR3 region has the DNA TGTGCCAGCAGTGAAGGGCAGGCCCCCTCCCCAAACACCATATATTTT. Translating it yields CASSEGQAPSPNTIYF.

The CDR3 loop is CSAGLAHTQYF. The CDR3 DNA sequence: TGCAGTGCTGGGCTAGCCCATACGCAGTATTTT. The rearrangement links TRBV20-1 to TRBJ2-3, with a tentative D call TRBD2 (5 bases). With 5 bases removed from V and 7 bases from J, the gap between germline ends came to 10 bases. The CDR3 contains 11 residues. Germline V gene lookup returns CDR1 DFQATT and CDR2 SNEGSKA (reference sequence).

V usage is TRBV7-2 and J usage is TRBJ2-7; the match to TRBD2 covers 8 bases. This CDR3 is built from 18 residues. V trimming: 0 bases; J trimming: 6 bases; junction bases outside the gene matches: 16. The germline V gene has CDR1 SGHTA and CDR2 FQGNSA. As DNA, the CDR3 is TGTGCCAGCAGCTTAGCGGCCAATACCGGGACTAGGGTTGGCGAGCAGTACTTC. Its translation: CASSLAANTGTRVGEQYF.

J is TRBJ2-2 and V is TRBV19, with D possibly being TRBD1 (5 bases). The CDR3 is made up of 13 amino acids. The V end lost 9 bases, the J end lost 0 bases, and 8 bases lay between the germline ends. CDR1 LNHDA and CDR2 SQIVND come from the germline V gene (reference sequence). DNA of the CDR3: TGTGCCAGCAGGGAAACGAACACCGGGGAGCTGTTTTTT. Amino acid sequence: CASRETNTGELFF.

The J gene is TRBJ2-1, the V gene TRBV7-2; tentative D call: TRBD2 (6 bases). CDR1 and CDR2 (germline): SGHTA, FQGNSA. The CDR3 sequence is 15 residues long. Trimming removed 0 bases from V and 3 bases from J, with 9 bases in between. CDR3 in amino acids: CASSLASGLYNEQFF. The CDR3 bases are TGTGCCAGCAGCTTAGCTAGCGGACTCTACAATGAGCAGTTCTTC.

In this sample, this clone turned up a few times. The rearrangement uses TRBV19 and TRBJ2-2; 8 bases are shared with TRBD1. CDR3 length equals 15 residues. Unmatched junction bases numbered 8, after V lost 6 bases and J lost 5 bases. Germline loops: CDR1 LNHDA, CDR2 SQIVND (reference sequence). The CDR3 here is CASSNGQGWTGELFF. CDR3 bases: TGTGCCAGTAGCAACGGACAGGGTTGGACCGGGGAGCTGTTTTTT.

This chain joins TRBV29-1 and TRBJ2-5, with a weak D call TRBD2 (6 bases). Trimming took off 7 bases at V and 5 bases at J, with 17 bases between the two ends. This CDR3 region has 13 residues. The germline CDR1 and CDR2 sequences are SQVTM and ANQGSEA. CDR3: CSAGLGGVETQYF. The CDR3 nucleotides read TGCAGCGCCGGCCTGGGGGGTGTCGAGACCCAGTACTTC.

The gene calls are TRBV4-1 and TRBJ2-5; D remains unclear. Germline CDR1 and CDR2: MGHRA and YSYEKL. The CDR3 is 16 residues long. V dropped 2 bases and J dropped 2 bases, with 15 bases sitting between them. For the CDR3, the DNA is TGCGCCAGCAGCCAATCCCCTCACATCTCACAAGAGACCCAGTACTTC. It codes for CASSQSPHISQETQYF.

The J gene is TRBJ2-1, the V gene TRBV6-5; D is possibly TRBD2 (5 bases). Per the germline V gene, CDR1 is MNHEY and CDR2 is SVGAGI. Trimming shortened V by 8 bases and J by 4 bases, and 18 bases separated the two germline ends. This CDR3 has 15 residues. CDR3 sequence (DNA): TGTGCCAGCGAAAAGAGCGGCGGGCTGTACAATGAGCAGTTCTTC. It codes for CASEKSGGLYNEQFF.

This chain links TRBV5-8 with TRBJ1-3; no clear D gene. Germline V CDR1 and CDR2: SGHTS, YDEGEE. V lost 0 bases, J lost 0 bases, and 4 bases lay in between. The CDR3 spans 14 residues. CDR3 DNA sequence: TGTGCCAGCAGCTTGGGAGTCTCTGGAAACACCATATATTTT. Translating gives CASSLGVSGNTIYF.

The V gene is TRBV19, the J gene TRBJ1-5; TRBD1 matches at 11 bases. V lost 9 bases and J lost 7; bases outside the gene matches: 5. The CDR3 is 13 amino acids. Germline assignment: CDR1 LNHDA and CDR2 SQIVND (reference sequence). Here the CDR3 DNA reads TGTGCCAGCCGGGACAGGGGGTCCCAGCCCCAGCATTTT. It encodes CASRDRGSQPQHF. The full variable domain, completed using reference TRBV19 and TRBJ1-5, is DGGITQSPKYLFRKEGQNVTLSCEQNLNHDAMYWYRQDPGQGLRLIYYSQIVNDFQKGDIAEGYSVSREKKESFPLTVTSAQKNPTAFYLCASRDRGSQPQHFGDGTRLSIL.

The chain employs TRBV5-6 and TRBJ2-7, with a tentative D call TRBD1 (6 bases). V gave up 3 bases and J gave up 1 base, with 17 bases separating them. CDR1 is SGHDT, CDR2 YYEEEE, per germline. This CDR3 spans 16 amino acids. CDR3 sequence reads: CASSSAGAPRSYEQYF. The CDR3 DNA follows: TGTGCCAGCAGCTCGGCAGGGGCGCCCCGTTCCTACGAGCAGTACTTC.

The gene calls are TRBV3-1 (or the pseudogene TRBV3-2) and TRBJ2-1; the D is unclear. Trimming took 6 bases from V and 12 from J, leaving 15 bases between them. The CDR3 length is 12 residues. Germline CDR1 LGHDT, CDR2 YNNKEL (reference sequence). The CDR3 reads CASSSGASGQFF. CDR3 DNA sequence: TGTGCCAGCAGTTCTGGAGCCTCTGGGCAGTTCTTC.

The chain joins TRBV9 to TRBJ1-1; 8 nucleotides align to TRBD1. Trimming took 3 bases from V and 1 from J; bases not matched to a gene: 5. This CDR3 is built from 15 residues. Germline values: CDR1 SGDLS, CDR2 YYNGEE. The CDR3 nucleotides read TGTGCCAGCAGCGCCAGACAGGGGTCGAACACTGAAGCTTTCTTT. Translation: CASSARQGSNTEAFF.

The rearrangement links TRBV2 to TRBJ2-7, with D tentatively TRBD2 (6 bases). Trimming took 6 bases from V and 7 from J, leaving 22 bases between them. CDR3 length equals 15 residues. Germline V gene sequence: CDR1 SNHLY, CDR2 FYNNEI. The CDR3 DNA reads as TGTGCCAGCAGGGTCGAAGGGGCGCCCCGGGGGGAGCAGTACTTC. Its protein product is CASRVEGAPRGEQYF.

Worth noting for this clone: This sample includes further DNA sequences coding for the same CDR3. This chain links TRBV7-2 with TRBJ1-2; D not certain. Per the germline V gene, CDR1 is SGHTA and CDR2 is FQGNSA. The CDR3 has 13 amino acids. V was clipped by 1 base and J by 2 bases, with 5 bases between them. The CDR3: CASSLGQNYGYTF. CDR3 nucleotide sequence: TGTGCCAGCAGCTTAGGGCAGAACTATGGCTACACCTTC.

The chain carries TRBV2 and TRBJ2-3, with D possibly TRBD1 on 6 matching bases. This CDR3 has 14 residues. V was trimmed by 5 bases and J by 5 bases, leaving 14 bases between them. Germline values: CDR1 SNHLY, CDR2 FYNNEI. CDR3 region: CASSTTGRGDTQYF. CDR3 nucleotide sequence: TGTGCCAGCAGTACAACAGGGAGAGGAGATACGCAGTATTTT.

This chain links TRBV3-1 (or the pseudogene TRBV3-2) with TRBJ1-2; 7 nucleotides match TRBD1. Trimming removed 4 bases from V and 4 bases from J; junction bases left unmatched: 3. The CDR3 length is 13 residues. CDR1 is LGHDT, CDR2 YNNKEL, per germline (reference sequence). This CDR3 reads CASSRGQFYGYTF. CDR3 coding DNA: TGTGCCAGCAGCCGGGGACAGTTCTATGGCTACACCTTC.

The rearrangement uses TRBV2 and TRBJ2-7; D perhaps matches TRBD2 (6 bases). V lost 0 bases, J lost 2 bases, and 35 bases lay in between. CDR1 and CDR2 (germline): SNHLY, FYNNEI. The CDR3 length is 23 residues. The CDR3 sequence: CASSEALKGLWTGGERGPYEQYF. In nucleotides, the CDR3 is TGTGCCAGCAGTGAAGCGCTTAAGGGACTCTGGACCGGTGGCGAGAGAGGACCCTACGAGCAGTACTTC.

J is TRBJ2-1 and V is TRBV9; 7 bases are a match to TRBD1. From germline, CDR1 is SGDLS and CDR2 YYNGEE. The trim removed 4 bases at V and 3 bases at J, leaving 7 bases unmatched. This CDR3 has 15 residues. For the CDR3, the DNA is TGTGCCAGCAGCCTCCGGGACAGTCACTACAATGAGCAGTTCTTC. The encoded protein is CASSLRDSHYNEQFF.

This clone has more than one count but fewer than ten. V and J are TRBV6-2 or TRBV6-3 and TRBJ2-2, with TRBD1 matching 9 bases. CDR1 is MNHEY, CDR2 SVGEGT, per germline. Trimming removed 5 bases from V and 5 bases from J; junction bases left unmatched: 9. The CDR3 sequence is 16 residues long. The CDR3 DNA is TGTGCCAGCAGTAAACAGGGGGCGCAAGGTACCGGGGAGCTGTTTTTT. Protein product: CASSKQGAQGTGELFF.

The V gene is TRBV2, the J gene TRBJ2-7; 11 bases match TRBD1. The germline gives CDR1 SNHLY, CDR2 FYNNEI. The CDR3 runs to 12 residues. The V segment lost 11 bases and the J segment 2 bases; nucleotides outside the gene matches: 2. CDR3 residues: CAGQGATYEQYF. The CDR3 region has the DNA TGTGCCGGACAGGGGGCAACCTACGAGCAGTACTTC.

The V gene is TRBV19, the J gene TRBJ1-6; no clear D gene. The germline V and J ends were trimmed by 4 bases and 6 bases, with 10 bases remaining between them. The germline V gene has CDR1 LNHDA and CDR2 SQIVND (reference sequence). CDR3 length equals 14 residues. The CDR3 is CASSSSGANSPLHF. The CDR3 DNA is TGTGCCAGTAGTAGTTCAGGCGCTAATTCACCCCTCCACTTT.